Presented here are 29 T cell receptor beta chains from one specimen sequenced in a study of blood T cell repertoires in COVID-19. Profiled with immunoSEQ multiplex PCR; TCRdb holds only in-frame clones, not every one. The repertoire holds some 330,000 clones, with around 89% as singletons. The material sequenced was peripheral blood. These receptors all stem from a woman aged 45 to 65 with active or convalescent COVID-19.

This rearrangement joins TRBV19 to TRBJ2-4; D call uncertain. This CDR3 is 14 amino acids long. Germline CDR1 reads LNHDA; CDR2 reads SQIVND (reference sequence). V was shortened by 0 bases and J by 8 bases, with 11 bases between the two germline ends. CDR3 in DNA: TGTGCCAGTAGTATAGAACCCCTCGGGTACATTCAGTACTTC. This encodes CASSIEPLGYIQYF.

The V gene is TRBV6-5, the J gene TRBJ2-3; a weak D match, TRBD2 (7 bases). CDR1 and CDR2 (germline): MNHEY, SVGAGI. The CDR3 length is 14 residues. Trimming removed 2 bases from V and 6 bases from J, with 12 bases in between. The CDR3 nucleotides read TGTGCCAGCAGTTACGCGGGGGCAGGTGATACGCAGTATTTT. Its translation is CASSYAGAGDTQYF.

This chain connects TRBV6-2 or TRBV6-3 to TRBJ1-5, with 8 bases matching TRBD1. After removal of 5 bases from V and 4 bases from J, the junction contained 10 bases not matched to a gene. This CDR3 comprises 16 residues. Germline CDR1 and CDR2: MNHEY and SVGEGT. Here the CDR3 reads CASSLNQGARNQPQHF. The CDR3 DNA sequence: TGTGCCAGCAGTCTAAACCAGGGGGCCAGGAATCAGCCCCAGCATTTT.

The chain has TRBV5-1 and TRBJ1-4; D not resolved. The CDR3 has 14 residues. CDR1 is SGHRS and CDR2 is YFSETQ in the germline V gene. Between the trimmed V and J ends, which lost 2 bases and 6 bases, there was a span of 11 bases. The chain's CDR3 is CASSLEEADEKLFF. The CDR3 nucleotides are TGCGCCAGCAGCTTAGAAGAGGCGGATGAAAAACTGTTTTTT.

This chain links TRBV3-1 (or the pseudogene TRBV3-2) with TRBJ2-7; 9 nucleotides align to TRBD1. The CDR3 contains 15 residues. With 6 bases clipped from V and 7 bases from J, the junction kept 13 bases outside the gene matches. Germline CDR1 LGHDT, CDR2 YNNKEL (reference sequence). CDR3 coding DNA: TGTGCCAGCAGGCAACAGGGGGCGAATCTATATGAGCAGTACTTC. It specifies CASRQQGANLYEQYF.

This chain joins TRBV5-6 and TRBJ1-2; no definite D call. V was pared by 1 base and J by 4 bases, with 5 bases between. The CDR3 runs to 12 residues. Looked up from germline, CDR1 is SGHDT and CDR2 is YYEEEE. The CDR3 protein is CASSLRGYGYTF. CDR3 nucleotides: TGTGCCAGCAGCTTGAGAGGCTATGGCTACACCTTC.

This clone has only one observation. The CDR3 nucleotides are TGTGCCAGCAGTGAATTGAAAACAGCAACTAACACTGAAGCTTTCTTT. Translation gives CASSELKTATNTEAFF. This chain links TRBV25-1 with TRBJ1-1; D not certain. Trimming took off 1 base at V and 2 bases at J, with 14 bases between the two ends. Germline CDR1 MGHDK, CDR2 SYGVNS. The CDR3 sequence is 16 residues long.

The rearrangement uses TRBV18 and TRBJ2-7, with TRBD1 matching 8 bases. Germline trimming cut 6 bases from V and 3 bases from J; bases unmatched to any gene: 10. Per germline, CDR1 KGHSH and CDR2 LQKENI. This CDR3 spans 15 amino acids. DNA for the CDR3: TGTGCCAGCTCTTCCCCCCCAGGGGGCGTCTACGAGCAGTACTTC. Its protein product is CASSSPPGGVYEQYF.

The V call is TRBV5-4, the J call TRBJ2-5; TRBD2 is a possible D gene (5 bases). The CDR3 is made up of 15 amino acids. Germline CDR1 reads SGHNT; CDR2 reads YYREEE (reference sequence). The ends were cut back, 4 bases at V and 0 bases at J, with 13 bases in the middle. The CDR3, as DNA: TGTGCCAGCAGCCCCGGGGTCCCGTACCAAGAGACCCAGTACTTC. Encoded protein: CASSPGVPYQETQYF.

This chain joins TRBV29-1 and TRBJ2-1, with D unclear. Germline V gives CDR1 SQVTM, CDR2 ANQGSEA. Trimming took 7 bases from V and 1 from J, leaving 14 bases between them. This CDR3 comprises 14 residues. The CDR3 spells CSAKRDLSYNEQFF. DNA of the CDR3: TGCAGCGCAAAACGAGACTTGTCCTACAATGAGCAGTTCTTC.

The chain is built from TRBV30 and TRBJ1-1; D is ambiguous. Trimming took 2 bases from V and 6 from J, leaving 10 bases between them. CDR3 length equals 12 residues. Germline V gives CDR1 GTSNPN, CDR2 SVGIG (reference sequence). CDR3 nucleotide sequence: TGTGCCTGGAGTCCGACTTCGGCTGAAGCTTTCTTT. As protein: CAWSPTSAEAFF.

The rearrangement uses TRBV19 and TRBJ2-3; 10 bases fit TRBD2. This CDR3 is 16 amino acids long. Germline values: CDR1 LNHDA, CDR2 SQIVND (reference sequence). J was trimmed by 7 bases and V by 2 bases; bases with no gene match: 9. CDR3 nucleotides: TGTGCCAGTAGTATAACGGTGAGCGGGGGGGCCAATACGCAGTATTTT. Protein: CASSITVSGGANTQYF.

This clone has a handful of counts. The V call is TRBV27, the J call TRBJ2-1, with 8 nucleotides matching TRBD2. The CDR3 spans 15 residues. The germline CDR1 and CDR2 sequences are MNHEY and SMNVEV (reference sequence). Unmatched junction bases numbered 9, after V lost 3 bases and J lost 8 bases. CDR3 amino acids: CASSLGAGGYHEQFF. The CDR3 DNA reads TGTGCCAGCAGTTTGGGGGCGGGGGGTTACCATGAGCAGTTCTTC.

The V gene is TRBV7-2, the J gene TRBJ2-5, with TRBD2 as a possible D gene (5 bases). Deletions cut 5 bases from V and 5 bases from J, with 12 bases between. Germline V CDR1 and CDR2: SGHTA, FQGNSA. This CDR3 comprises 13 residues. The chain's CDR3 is CASSRTRGETQYF. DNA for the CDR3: TGTGCCAGCAGCCGCACCCGCGGGGAGACCCAGTACTTC.

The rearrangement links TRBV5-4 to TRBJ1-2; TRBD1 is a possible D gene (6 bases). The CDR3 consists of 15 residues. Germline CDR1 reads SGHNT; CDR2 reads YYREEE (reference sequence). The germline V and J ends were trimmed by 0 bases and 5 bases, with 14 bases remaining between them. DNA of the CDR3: TGTGCCAGCAGCTTGGATCGGGGGGCACGGTATGGCTACACCTTC. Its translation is CASSLDRGARYGYTF.

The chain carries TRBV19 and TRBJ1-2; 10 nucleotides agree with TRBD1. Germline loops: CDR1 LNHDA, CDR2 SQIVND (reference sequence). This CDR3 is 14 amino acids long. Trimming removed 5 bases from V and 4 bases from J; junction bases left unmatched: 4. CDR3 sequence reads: CASSLTGGIYGYTF. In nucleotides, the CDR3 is TGTGCCAGTAGTTTGACAGGGGGCATCTATGGCTACACCTTC.

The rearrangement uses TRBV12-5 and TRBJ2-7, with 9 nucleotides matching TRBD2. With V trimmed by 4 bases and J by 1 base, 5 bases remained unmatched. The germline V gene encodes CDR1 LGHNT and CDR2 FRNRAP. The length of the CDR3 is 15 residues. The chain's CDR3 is CASGWAAGGSYEQYF. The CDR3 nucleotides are TGTGCTAGTGGTTGGGCGGCGGGAGGGTCCTACGAGCAGTACTTC.

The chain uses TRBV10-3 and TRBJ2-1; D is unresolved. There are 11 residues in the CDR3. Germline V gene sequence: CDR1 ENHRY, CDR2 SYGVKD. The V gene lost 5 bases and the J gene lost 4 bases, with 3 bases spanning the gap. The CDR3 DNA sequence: TGTGCCATCAGTACTTACAATGAGCAGTTCTTC. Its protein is CAISTYNEQFF.

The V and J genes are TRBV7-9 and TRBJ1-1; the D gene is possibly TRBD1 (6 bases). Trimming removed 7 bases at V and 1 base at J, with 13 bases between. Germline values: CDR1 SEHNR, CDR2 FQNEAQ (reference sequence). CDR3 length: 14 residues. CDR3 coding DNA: TGTGCCAGCACCCGGGACATAAAGAACACTGAAGCTTTCTTT. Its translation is CASTRDIKNTEAFF.

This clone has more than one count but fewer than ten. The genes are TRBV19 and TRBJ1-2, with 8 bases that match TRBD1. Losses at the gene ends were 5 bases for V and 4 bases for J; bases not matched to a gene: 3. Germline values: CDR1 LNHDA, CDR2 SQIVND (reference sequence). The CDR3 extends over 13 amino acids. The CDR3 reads CASSRTGTYGYTF. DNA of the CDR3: TGTGCCAGTAGTCGGACAGGGACCTATGGCTACACCTTC.

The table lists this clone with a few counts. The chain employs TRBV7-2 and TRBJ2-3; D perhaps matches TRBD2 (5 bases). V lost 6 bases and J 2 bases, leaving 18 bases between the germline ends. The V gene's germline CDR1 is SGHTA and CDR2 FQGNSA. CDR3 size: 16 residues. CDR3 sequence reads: CASSYLGRAATDTQYF. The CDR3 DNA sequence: TGTGCCAGCAGTTATCTAGGGCGGGCCGCCACAGATACGCAGTATTTT.

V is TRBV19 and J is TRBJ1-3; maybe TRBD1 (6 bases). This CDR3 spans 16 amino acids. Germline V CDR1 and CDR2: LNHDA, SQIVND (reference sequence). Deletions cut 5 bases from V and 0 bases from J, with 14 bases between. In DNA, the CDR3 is TGTGCCAGTAGTCTTGGACAGTTGCGCTCTGGAAACACCATATATTTT. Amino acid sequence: CASSLGQLRSGNTIYF.

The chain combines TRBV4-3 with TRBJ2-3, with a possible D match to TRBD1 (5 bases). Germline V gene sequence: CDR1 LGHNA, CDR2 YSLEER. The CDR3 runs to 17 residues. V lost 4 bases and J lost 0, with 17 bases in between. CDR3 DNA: TGCGCCAGCAGCCGGGGCCCCCAATTGGATAGCACAGATACGCAGTATTTT. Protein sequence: CASSRGPQLDSTDTQYF.

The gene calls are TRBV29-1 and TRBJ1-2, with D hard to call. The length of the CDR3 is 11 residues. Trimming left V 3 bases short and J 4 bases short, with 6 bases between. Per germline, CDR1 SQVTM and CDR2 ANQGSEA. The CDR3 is CSVEGSYGYTF. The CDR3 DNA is TGCAGCGTTGAGGGCAGCTATGGCTACACCTTC.

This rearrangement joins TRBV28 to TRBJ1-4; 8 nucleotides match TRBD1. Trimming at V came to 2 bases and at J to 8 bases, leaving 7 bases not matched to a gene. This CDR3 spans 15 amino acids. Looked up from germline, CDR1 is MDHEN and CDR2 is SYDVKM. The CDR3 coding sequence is TGTGCCAGCAGTTTAACGGACAGGGTTGGGGAAAAACTGTTTTTT. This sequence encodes CASSLTDRVGEKLFF.

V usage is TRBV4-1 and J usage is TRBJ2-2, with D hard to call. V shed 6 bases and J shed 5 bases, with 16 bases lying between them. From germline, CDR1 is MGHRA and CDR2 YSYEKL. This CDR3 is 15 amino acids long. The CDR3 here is CASSRLLDRTGELFF. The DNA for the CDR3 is TGCGCCAGCAGTCGCTTGCTAGACCGGACCGGGGAGCTGTTTTTT.

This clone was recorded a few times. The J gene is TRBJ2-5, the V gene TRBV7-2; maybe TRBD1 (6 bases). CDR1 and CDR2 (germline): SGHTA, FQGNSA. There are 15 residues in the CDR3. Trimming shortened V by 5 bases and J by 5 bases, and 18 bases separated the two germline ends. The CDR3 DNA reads TGTGCCAGCAGCACGTGGGGCAGAGACAGGGAGACCCAGTACTTC. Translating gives CASSTWGRDRETQYF.

CDR3 protein: CASSLFSGTGSAFF. Written as DNA, the CDR3 is TGTGCCAGCAGTTTATTTTCCGGGACAGGGTCCGCTTTCTTT. The V and J genes are TRBV28 and TRBJ1-1; 9 bases line up with TRBD1. The CDR3 is made up of 14 amino acids. CDR1 is MDHEN and CDR2 is SYDVKM in the germline V gene. Trimming cost V 1 base and J 11 bases; bases outside gene matches: 8.

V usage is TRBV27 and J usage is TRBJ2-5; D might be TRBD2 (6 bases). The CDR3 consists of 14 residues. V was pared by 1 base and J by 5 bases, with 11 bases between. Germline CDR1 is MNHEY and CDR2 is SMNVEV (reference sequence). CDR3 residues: CASSLYPGRETQYF. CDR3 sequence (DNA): TGTGCCAGCAGTTTATATCCAGGGAGGGAGACCCAGTACTTC.